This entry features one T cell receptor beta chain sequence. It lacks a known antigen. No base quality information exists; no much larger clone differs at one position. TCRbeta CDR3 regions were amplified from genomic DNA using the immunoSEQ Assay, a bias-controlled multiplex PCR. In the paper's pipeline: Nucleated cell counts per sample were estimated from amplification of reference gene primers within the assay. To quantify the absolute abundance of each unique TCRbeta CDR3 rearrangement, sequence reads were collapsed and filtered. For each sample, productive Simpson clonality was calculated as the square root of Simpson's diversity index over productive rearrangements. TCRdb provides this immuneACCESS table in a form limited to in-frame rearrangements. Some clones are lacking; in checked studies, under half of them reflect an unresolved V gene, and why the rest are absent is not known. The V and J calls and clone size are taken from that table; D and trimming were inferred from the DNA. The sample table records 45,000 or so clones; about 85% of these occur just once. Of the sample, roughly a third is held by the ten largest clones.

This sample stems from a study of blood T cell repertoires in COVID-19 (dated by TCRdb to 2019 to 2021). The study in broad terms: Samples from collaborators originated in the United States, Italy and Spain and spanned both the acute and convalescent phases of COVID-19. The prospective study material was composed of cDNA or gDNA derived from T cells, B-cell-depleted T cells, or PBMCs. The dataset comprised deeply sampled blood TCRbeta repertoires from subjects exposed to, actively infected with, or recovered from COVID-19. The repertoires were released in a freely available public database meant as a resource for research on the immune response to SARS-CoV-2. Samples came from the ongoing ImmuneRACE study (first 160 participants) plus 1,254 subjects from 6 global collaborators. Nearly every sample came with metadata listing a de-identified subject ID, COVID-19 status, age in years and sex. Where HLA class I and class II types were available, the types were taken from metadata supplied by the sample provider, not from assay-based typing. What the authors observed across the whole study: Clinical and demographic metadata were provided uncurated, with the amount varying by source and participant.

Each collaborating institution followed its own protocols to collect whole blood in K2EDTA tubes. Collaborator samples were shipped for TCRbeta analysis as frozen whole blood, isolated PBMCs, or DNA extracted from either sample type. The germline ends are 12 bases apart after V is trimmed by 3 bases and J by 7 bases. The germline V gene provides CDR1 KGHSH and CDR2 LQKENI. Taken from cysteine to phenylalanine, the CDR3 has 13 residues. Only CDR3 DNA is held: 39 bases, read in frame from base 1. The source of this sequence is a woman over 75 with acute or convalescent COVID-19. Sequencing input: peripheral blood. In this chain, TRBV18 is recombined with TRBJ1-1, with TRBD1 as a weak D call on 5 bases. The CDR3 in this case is CASSPSRDLEAFF. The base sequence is TGTGCCAGCTCACCTTCGCGGGACCTTGAAGCTTTCTTT.